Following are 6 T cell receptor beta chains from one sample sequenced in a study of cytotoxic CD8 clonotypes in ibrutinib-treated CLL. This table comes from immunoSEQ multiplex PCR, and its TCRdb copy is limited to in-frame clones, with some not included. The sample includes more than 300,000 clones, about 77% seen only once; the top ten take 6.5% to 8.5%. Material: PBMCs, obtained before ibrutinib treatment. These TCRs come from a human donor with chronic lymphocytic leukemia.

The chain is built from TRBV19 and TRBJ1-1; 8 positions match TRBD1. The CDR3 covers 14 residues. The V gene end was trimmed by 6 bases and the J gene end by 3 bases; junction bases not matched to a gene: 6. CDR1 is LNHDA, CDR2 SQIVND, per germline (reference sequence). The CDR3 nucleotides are TGTGCCAGTAGCCGGACAGGGAGGGACACTGAAGCTTTCTTT. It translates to CASSRTGRDTEAFF.

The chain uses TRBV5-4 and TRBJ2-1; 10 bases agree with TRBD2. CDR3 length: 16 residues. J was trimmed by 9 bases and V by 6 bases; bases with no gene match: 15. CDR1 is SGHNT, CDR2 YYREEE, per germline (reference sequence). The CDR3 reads CASISKSGRALGEQFF. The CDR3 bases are TGTGCCAGCATATCCAAGAGCGGGAGGGCATTAGGTGAGCAGTTCTTC.

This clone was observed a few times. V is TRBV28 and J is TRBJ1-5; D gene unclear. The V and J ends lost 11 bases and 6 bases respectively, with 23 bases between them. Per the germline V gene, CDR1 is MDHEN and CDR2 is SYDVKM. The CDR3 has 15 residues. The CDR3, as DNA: TGTGCCGCGAGGCTTCGGGGATTCATCGGTCAGCCCCAGCATTTT. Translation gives CAARLRGFIGQPQHF.

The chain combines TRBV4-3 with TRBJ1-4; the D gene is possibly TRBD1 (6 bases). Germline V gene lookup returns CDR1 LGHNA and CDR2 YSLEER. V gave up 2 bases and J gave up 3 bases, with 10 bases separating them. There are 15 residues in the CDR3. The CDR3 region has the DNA TGCGCCAGCAGCCAACAACAGGGAGCTAATGAAAAACTGTTTTTT. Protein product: CASSQQQGANEKLFF.

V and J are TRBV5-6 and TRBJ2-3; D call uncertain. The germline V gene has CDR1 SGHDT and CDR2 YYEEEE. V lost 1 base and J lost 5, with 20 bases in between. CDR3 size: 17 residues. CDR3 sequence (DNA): TGTGCCAGCAGCTTGTATTCGGCTCTCCTACGGGTAGATACGCAGTATTTT. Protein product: CASSLYSALLRVDTQYF.

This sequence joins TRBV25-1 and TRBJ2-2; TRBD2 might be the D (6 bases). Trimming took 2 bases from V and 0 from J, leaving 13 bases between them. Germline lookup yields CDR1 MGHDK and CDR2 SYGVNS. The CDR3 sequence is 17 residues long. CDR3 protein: CASSEVRSGANTGELFF. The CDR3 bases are TGTGCCAGCAGTGAAGTTCGTAGCGGAGCGAACACCGGGGAGCTGTTTTTT.